This T cell receptor beta chain was retrieved from a study of blood T cell repertoires in COVID-19 (dated by TCRdb to about 2020). For the wider study: The collaborator samples originated in the United States, Italy and Spain and spanned the acute and convalescent phases of COVID-19. The material from the prospective study consisted of cDNA or gDNA derived from T cells, B-cell-depleted T cells, or PBMCs. The dataset comprised deeply sampled blood TCRbeta repertoires from subjects exposed to, actively infected with, or recovered from COVID-19. A freely available public database, intended as a resource for researchers studying the immune response to SARS-CoV-2, is where the repertoires were released. The samples were drawn from two sources: the first 160 participants of the ongoing ImmuneRACE study, and fewer than 1,500 subjects contributed by 6 global collaborators. Sample metadata almost always included a de-identified subject ID, COVID-19 status, age in years and sex. HLA class I and class II types, where available, came from metadata supplied by the sample provider rather than from assay-based typing. Findings and caveats that apply to the study as a whole: The quantity of clinical and demographic metadata differed by source and by participant and was supplied without curation.

From cysteine to phenylalanine, the CDR3 is 14 amino acids long. Only the CDR3 DNA stays, 42 bases, in frame from base 1. V trim: 5 bases; J trim: 2 bases; unmatched bases: 5. The germline V gene provides CDR1 MNHEY and CDR2 SVGEGT. The immunoSEQ Assay, a bias-controlled multiplex PCR, was used to amplify TCRbeta CDR3 regions from genomic DNA. The authors' analysis ran thus. Within the assay, amplification of reference gene primers was used to estimate how many nucleated cells each sample contained. To quantify the absolute abundance of each unique TCRbeta CDR3 rearrangement, sequence reads were collapsed and filtered. Productive Simpson clonality was computed per sample as the square root of Simpson's diversity index over productive rearrangements. Imported from immuneACCESS, the table was reduced by TCRdb to in-frame sequences with V and J called. These copies leave out some clones; in studies compared against another copy, an unresolved V gene accounts for under half, and the cause of the remainder is not known. V and J calls and clone size follow that table, whereas D and trimming were derived from the DNA. The sample table shows about 65,000 clones, and about 77% are seen once. About 32% of the sample goes to the ten largest clones.

To note about this clone: No antigen is known for it. Base-call qualities are not available, and no considerably larger clone is one nucleotide away.

Collaborating institutions collected whole blood in K2EDTA tubes following their own protocols. For TCRbeta analysis, collaborators shipped samples in one of three forms: frozen whole blood, isolated PBMCs, or DNA extracted from either of those sample types. This receptor chain uses TRBV6-2 or TRBV6-3 and TRBJ2-7; 8 bases in between match TRBD1. The clonotype originates from a human donor in a cohort sampled during active COVID-19. Sample: peripheral blood. The CDR3 region reads CASSAMTGAYEQYF. The DNA sequence follows: TGTGCCAGCAGTGCCATGACAGGGGCCTACGAGCAGTACTTC.